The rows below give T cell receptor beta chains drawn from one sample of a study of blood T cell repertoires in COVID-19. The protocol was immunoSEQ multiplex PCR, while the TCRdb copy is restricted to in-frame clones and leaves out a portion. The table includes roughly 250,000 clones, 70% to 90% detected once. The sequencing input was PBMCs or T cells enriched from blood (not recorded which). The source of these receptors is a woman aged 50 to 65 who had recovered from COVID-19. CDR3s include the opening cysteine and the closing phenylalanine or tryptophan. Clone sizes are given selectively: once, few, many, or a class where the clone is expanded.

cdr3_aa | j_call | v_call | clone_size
CATMATSGSYNEQFF | TRBJ2-1 | TRBV15 | .
CASSLLNSPGADEQFF | TRBJ2-1 | TRBV7-8 | .
CASRQGNQPQHF | TRBJ1-5 | TRBV6-5 | few
CASSLGETTSGNEKLFF | TRBJ1-4 | TRBV7-2 | .
CASSPTTDTQYF | TRBJ2-3 | TRBV27 | .
CASSATGGASYGYTF | TRBJ1-2 | TRBV27 | .
CASSLTGIEANYGYTF | TRBJ1-2 | TRBV28 | .
CASSLVQGLYGYTF | TRBJ1-2 | TRBV27 | .
CACGSGETQYF | TRBJ2-5 | TRBV7-9 | few
CASSYRGRGRNEQFF | TRBJ2-1 | TRBV6-2/TRBV6-3 | .
CASSGGAGASYEQYF | TRBJ2-7 | TRBV9 | .
CASSLNSGVWETQYF | TRBJ2-5 | TRBV5-1 | .
CSVEDRRLHTDTQYF | TRBJ2-3 | TRBV29-1 | .
CASSMGHLYEQYF | TRBJ2-7 | TRBV19 | .
CASSFPGTGAGGTPFGEQFF | TRBJ2-1 | TRBV5-1 | .
CASSQDWMQGWPEAFF | TRBJ1-1 | TRBV4-1 | many
CASSDGRGHANEKLFF | TRBJ1-4 | TRBV6-1 | few
CASSLDRGPNDEQFF | TRBJ2-1 | TRBV5-1 | .
CASSLALAENIQYF | TRBJ2-4 | TRBV7-9 | .
CASSPYRGGHTEAFF | TRBJ1-1 | TRBV28 | .
CALRCRGNTIYF | TRBJ1-3 | TRBV11-3 | once
CASSPGLAGGETQYF | TRBJ2-5 | TRBV28 | .
CASSSGRIWGEPLHF | TRBJ1-6 | TRBV5-5 | .
CASSPGLATNEKLFF | TRBJ1-4 | TRBV7-2 | .
CASSLTSFGANVLTF | TRBJ2-6 | TRBV5-5 | .
CAMRPDSANTGELFF | TRBJ2-2 | TRBV10-3 | .
CASSSRRGRSYNEQFF | TRBJ2-1 | TRBV7-2 | .
CASSEHGAQGSPLHF | TRBJ1-6 | TRBV2 | .